The 11 T cell receptor beta chains listed next were all sequenced from one sample in a study of technical replicates of blood from a few donors. The table came from immunoSEQ multiplex PCR; TCRdb's copy has only in-frame clones and leaves some out. The table includes 75,000 to 90,000 clones, about 93% detected once. The specimen was T cells isolated from PBMCs. These receptors all come from a human donor in good health.

The chain combines TRBV11-2 with TRBJ1-6; D call uncertain. CDR1 is SGHAT, CDR2 FQNNGV, per germline. This CDR3 has 15 amino acids. V lost 0 bases, J lost 5 bases, and 8 bases lay in between. This CDR3 is CASSLDRRNNSPLHF. Written as DNA, the CDR3 is TGTGCCAGCAGCTTAGATCGCAGAAATAATTCACCCCTCCACTTT.

This clone has only one observation. The chain has TRBV6-5 and TRBJ2-7; D remains unclear. This CDR3 is 13 amino acids long. V was pared by 2 bases and J by 1 base, with 6 bases between. Germline CDR1 is MNHEY and CDR2 is SVGAGI. The CDR3 reads CASSYSLSYEQYF. DNA for the CDR3: TGTGCCAGCAGTTACAGTCTATCCTACGAGCAGTACTTC.

The rearrangement uses TRBV5-1 and TRBJ2-5, with TRBD2 matching 9 bases. The germline gives CDR1 SGHRS, CDR2 YFSETQ. This CDR3 is built from 15 residues. After removal of 7 bases from V and 1 base from J, the junction contained 8 bases not matched to a gene. Here the CDR3 reads CASSGGRGPQETQYF. The CDR3 DNA is TGCGCCAGCTCGGGCGGGAGGGGGCCCCAAGAGACCCAGTACTTC. The complete variable domain, with remaining parts taken from reference TRBV5-1 and TRBJ2-5, reads KAGVTQTPRYLIKTRGQQVTLSCSPISGHRSVSWYQQTPGQGLQFLFEYFSETQRNKGNFPGRFSGRQFSNSRSEMNVSTLELGDSALYLCASSGGRGPQETQYFGPGTRLLVL.

V and J are TRBV7-6 and TRBJ2-3; no definite D call. Germline V gives CDR1 SGHVS, CDR2 FNYEAQ. V lost 4 bases to trimming and J lost 0 bases, with 2 bases between them. The CDR3 spans 12 residues. CDR3 in amino acids: CASSSSTDTQYF. The CDR3 DNA follows: TGTGCCAGCAGCTCAAGCACAGATACGCAGTATTTT.

The CDR3 region is CASSLRPGSEQYF. As DNA, the CDR3 is TGTGCCAGCAGTTTAAGGCCGGGGAGCGAGCAGTACTTC. The rearrangement joins TRBV28 to TRBJ2-7; tentatively, D is TRBD2 (5 bases). Germline V lookup: CDR1 MDHEN, CDR2 SYDVKM. V shed 2 bases and J shed 6 bases, with 11 bases lying between them. The CDR3 spans 13 residues.

V gene TRBV6-1 combines with J gene TRBJ2-3; 13 bases agree with TRBD2. Germline values: CDR1 MNHNS, CDR2 SASEGT. The CDR3 is 17 residues long. The V gene end was trimmed by 1 base and the J gene end by 6 bases; junction bases not matched to a gene: 7. The CDR3 DNA reads TGTGCCAGCAGTGAAGAACTAGCGGGGGGGCATGAGGATACGCAGTATTTT. Translated, it gives CASSEELAGGHEDTQYF.

This rearrangement joins TRBV7-8 to TRBJ1-2, with D possibly matching TRBD1 (6 bases). This CDR3 contains 16 residues. Per the germline V gene, CDR1 is SGHVS and CDR2 is FQNEAQ. Trimming shortened V by 5 bases and J by 3 bases, and 19 bases separated the two germline ends. CDR3 loop: CASSPAGAVSDYGYTF. The CDR3 bases are TGTGCCAGCAGCCCCGCGGGGGCAGTTTCAGACTATGGCTACACCTTC.

The V call is TRBV5-4, the J call TRBJ2-5; perhaps TRBD2 as D (7 bases). The CDR3 length is 14 residues. Germline values: CDR1 SGHNT, CDR2 YYREEE (reference sequence). The V gene lost 7 bases and the J gene lost 2 bases, with 15 bases spanning the gap. The CDR3: CASALQGGQETQYF. The CDR3 bases are TGTGCCAGCGCCCTACAGGGAGGGCAAGAGACCCAGTACTTC. Full variable domain (missing parts from reference TRBV5-4 and TRBJ2-5): ETGVTQSPTHLIKTRGQQVTLRCSSQSGHNTVSWYQQALGQGPQFIFQYYREEENGRGNFPPRFSGLQFPNYSSELNVNALELDDSALYLCASALQGGQETQYFGPGTRLLVL.

Details on this clone: The same CDR3 is also encoded by other DNA sequences in this sample. V is TRBV27 and J is TRBJ2-7; D is undetermined. The V end lost 4 bases, the J end lost 3 bases, and 4 bases lay between the germline ends. The CDR3 is 11 amino acids. Germline V gene data show CDR1 as MNHEY and CDR2 as SMNVEV (reference sequence). CDR3 bases: TGTGCCAGCAGTTCTAGCTACGAGCAGTACTTC. Translation gives CASSSSYEQYF.

The chain has TRBV7-2 and TRBJ1-3; weak D call: TRBD1 (6 bases). The CDR3 length is 18 residues. Germline lookup yields CDR1 SGHTA and CDR2 FQGNSA. Trimming pared 2 bases from V and 4 bases from J, leaving 21 bases between. For the CDR3, the DNA is TGTGCCAGCAGCTTAATTTTGGTTGGGGGCGCGAGAGGAAACACCATATATTTT. Its protein product is CASSLILVGGARGNTIYF. Based on the CDR3 plus reference TRBV7-2 and TRBJ1-3, the full variable domain is GAGVSQSPSNKVTEKGKDVELRCDPISGHTALYWYRQSLGQGLEFLIYFQGNSAPDKSGLPSDRFSAERTGGSVSTLTIQRTQQEDSAVYLCASSLILVGGARGNTIYFGEGSWLTVV.

J is TRBJ2-1 and V is TRBV13; the D is unclear. The V and J ends lost 3 bases and 3 bases respectively, with 12 bases between them. Germline values: CDR1 PRHDT, CDR2 FYEKMQ (reference sequence). This CDR3 is 15 amino acids long. The CDR3, as DNA: TGTGCCAGCAGCTTGAGCCACGCCAACTACAATGAGCAGTTCTTC. Translating it yields CASSLSHANYNEQFF.